This T cell receptor beta chain comes out of a study of blood T cell repertoires in COVID-19. Across the study: From the United States, Italy and Spain came samples of acute and convalescent COVID-19. T cells, B-cell-depleted T cells, or PBMCs supplied cDNA or gDNA.

The V segment lost 8 bases and the J segment 4 bases; nucleotides outside the gene matches: 7. CDR1 and CDR2 from the germline V gene are SGHRS and YFSETQ. The CDR3 extends over 15 amino acids. In the authors' methods: From reference gene primer amplification, estimates of nucleated cell counts were derived. Profiled with immunoSEQ multiplex PCR; TCRdb holds only in-frame clones, not every one. V and J calls plus clone size are reproduced from that table; the DNA served to infer D and trimming. The sample shows about 170,000 clones, under 90% of them seen only once. The chain employs TRBV5-1 and TRBJ2-7, with 15 bases identical to TRBD2. This clonotype originated in an elderly woman with acute or convalescent COVID-19. The sequenced material came from peripheral blood. The CDR3 reads CASQRTSGGAYEQYF. CDR3 nucleotide sequence: TGCGCCAGTCAGCGGACTAGCGGGGGGGCATACGAGCAGTACTTC.